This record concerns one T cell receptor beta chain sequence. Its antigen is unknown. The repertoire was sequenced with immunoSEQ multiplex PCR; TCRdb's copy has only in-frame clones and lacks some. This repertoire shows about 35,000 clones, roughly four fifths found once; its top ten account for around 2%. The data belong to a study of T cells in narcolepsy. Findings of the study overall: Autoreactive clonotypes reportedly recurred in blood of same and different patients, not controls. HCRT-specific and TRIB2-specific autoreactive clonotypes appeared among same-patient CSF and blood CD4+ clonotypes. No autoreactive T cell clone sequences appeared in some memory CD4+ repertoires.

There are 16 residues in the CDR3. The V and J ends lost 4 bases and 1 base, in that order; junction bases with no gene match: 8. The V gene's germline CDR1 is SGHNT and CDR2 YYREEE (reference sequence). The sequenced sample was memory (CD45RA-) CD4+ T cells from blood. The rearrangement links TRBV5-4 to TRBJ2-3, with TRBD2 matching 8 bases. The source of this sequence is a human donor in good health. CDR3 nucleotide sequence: TGTGCCAGCAGCATGGAGCGGGAGCAGGGCACAGATACGCAGTATTTT. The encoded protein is CASSMEREQGTDTQYF. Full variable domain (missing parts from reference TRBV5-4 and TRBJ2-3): ETGVTQSPTHLIKTRGQQVTLRCSSQSGHNTVSWYQQALGQGPQFIFQYYREEENGRGNFPPRFSGLQFPNYSSELNVNALELDDSALYLCASSMEREQGTDTQYFGPGTRLTVL.